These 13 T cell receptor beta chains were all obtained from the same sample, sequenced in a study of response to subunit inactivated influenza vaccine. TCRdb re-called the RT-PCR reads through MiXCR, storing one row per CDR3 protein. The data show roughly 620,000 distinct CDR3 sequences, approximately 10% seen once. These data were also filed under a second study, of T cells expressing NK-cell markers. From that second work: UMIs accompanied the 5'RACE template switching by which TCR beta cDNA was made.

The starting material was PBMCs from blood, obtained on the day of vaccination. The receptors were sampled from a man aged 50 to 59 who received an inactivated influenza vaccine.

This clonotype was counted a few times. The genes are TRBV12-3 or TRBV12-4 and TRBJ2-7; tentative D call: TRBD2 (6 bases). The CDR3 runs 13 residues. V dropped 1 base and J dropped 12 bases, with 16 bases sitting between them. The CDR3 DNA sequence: TGTGCCAGCAGTTTAGGGGAAGGCGGGGACCTGTACTTC. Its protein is CASSLGEGGDLYF.

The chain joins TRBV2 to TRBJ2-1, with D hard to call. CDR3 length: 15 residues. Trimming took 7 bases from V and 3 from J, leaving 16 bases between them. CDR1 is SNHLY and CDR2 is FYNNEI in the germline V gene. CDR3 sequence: CASILFLGDYNEQFF. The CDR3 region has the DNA TGTGCCAGCATTCTCTTCCTAGGAGACTACAATGAGCAGTTCTTC. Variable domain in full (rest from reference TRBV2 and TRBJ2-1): EPEVTQTPSHQVTQMGQEVILRCVPISNHLYFYWYRQILGQKVEFLVSFYNNEISEKSEIFDDQFSVERPDGSNFTLKIRSTKLEDSAMYFCASILFLGDYNEQFFGPGTRLTVL.

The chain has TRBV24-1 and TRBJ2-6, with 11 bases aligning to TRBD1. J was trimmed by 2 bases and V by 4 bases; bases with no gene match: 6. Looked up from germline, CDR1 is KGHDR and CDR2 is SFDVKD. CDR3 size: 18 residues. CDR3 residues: CATSDRGQGAPGANVLTF. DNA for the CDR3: TGTGCCACCAGTGACCGTGGACAGGGGGCGCCTGGGGCCAACGTCCTGACTTTC.

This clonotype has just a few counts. CDR3 bases: TGTGCCAGCAGTTACGGGGAGCGCTACGAGCAGTACTTC. Protein: CASSYGERYEQYF. V usage is TRBV6-5 and J usage is TRBJ2-7; the D gene is possibly TRBD2 (5 bases). Trimming removed 2 bases from V and 3 bases from J, with 8 bases in between. This CDR3 has 13 amino acids. Germline lookup yields CDR1 MNHEY and CDR2 SVGAGI.

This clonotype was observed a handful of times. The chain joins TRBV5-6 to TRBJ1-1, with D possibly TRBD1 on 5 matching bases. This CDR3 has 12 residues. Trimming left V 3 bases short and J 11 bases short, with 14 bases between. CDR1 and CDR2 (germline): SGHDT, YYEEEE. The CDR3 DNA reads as TGTGCCAGCAGCTACCTGACAGATGAGGCTTTCTTT. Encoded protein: CASSYLTDEAFF.

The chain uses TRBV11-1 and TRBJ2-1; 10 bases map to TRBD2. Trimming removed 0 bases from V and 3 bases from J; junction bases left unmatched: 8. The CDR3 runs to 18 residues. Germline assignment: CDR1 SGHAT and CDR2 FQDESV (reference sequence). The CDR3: CASSLAGQLAGRYNEQFF. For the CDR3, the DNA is TGTGCCAGCAGCTTAGCGGGCCAACTAGCGGGACGCTACAATGAGCAGTTCTTC.

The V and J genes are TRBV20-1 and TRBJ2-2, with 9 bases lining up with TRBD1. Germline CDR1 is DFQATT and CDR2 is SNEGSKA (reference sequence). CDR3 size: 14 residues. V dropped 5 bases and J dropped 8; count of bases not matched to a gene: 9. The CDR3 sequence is CSAYAGTGRGELFF. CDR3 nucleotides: TGCAGTGCTTACGCCGGGACAGGGAGGGGGGAGCTGTTTTTT.

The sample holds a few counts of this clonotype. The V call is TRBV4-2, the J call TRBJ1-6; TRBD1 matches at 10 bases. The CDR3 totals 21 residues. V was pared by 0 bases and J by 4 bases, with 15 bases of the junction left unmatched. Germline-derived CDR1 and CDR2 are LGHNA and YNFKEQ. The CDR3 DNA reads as TGTGCCAGCAGCCAAGAAGACGGGCGCGGTAGGACAGGGGGATATAATTCACCCCTCCACTTT. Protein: CASSQEDGRGRTGGYNSPLHF.

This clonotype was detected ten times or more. The chain's CDR3 is CASSLGLAGHNEQFF. The CDR3, as DNA: TGTGCCAGCAGTCTGGGGCTAGCGGGGCACAATGAGCAGTTCTTC. The rearrangement joins TRBV12-3 or TRBV12-4 to TRBJ2-1; 9 bases are a match to TRBD2. The junction had 7 bases not matched to a gene; V was cut back by 5 bases and J by 5 bases. This CDR3 is built from 15 residues.

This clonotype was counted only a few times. CDR3 residues: CASSLYGGYEQYF. DNA of the CDR3: TGCGCCAGCAGCTTGTATGGAGGGTACGAGCAGTACTTC. The V and J genes are TRBV5-1 and TRBJ2-7; weak D call: TRBD2 (6 bases). This CDR3 region has 13 residues. V was clipped by 1 base and J by 4 bases, with 9 bases between them. CDR1 SGHRS and CDR2 YFSETQ come from the germline V gene. Complete variable domain (other parts from reference TRBV5-1 and TRBJ2-7): KAGVTQTPRYLIKTRGQQVTLSCSPISGHRSVSWYQQTPGQGLQFLFEYFSETQRNKGNFPGRFSGRQFSNSRSEMNVSTLELGDSALYLCASSLYGGYEQYFGPGTRLTVT.

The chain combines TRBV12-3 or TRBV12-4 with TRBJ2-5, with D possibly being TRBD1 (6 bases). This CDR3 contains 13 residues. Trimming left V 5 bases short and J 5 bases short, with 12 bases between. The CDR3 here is CASSPTTGETQYF. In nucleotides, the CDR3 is TGTGCCAGCAGTCCTACCACAGGGGAGACCCAGTACTTC.

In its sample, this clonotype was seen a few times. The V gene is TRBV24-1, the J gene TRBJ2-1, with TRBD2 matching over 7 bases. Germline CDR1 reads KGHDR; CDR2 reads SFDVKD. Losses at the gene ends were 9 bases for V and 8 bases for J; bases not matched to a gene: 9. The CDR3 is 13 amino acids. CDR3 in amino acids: CATRGSGSYEQFF. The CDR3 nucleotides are TGTGCCACCCGCGGTAGCGGGTCTTATGAGCAGTTCTTC.

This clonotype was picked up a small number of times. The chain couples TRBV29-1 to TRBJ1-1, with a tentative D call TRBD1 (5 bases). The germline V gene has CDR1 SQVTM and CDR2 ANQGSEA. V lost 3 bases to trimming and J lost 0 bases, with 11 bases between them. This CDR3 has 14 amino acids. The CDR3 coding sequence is TGCAGCGTTGAGGGGCTACGGTTGAACACTGAAGCTTTCTTT. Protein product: CSVEGLRLNTEAFF.